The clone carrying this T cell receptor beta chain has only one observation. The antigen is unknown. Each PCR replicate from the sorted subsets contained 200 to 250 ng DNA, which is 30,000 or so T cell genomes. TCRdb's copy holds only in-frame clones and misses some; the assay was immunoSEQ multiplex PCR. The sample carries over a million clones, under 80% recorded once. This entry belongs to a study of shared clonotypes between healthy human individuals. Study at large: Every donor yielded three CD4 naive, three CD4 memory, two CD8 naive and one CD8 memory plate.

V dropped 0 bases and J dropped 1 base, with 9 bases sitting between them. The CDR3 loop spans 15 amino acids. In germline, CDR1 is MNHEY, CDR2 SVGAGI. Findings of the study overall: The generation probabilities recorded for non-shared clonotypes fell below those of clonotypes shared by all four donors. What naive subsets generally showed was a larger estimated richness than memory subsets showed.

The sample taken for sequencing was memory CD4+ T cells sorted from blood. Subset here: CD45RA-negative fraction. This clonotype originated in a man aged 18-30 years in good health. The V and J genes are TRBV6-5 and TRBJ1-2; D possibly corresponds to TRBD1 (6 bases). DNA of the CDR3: TGTGCCAGCAGTTACTCCCGGGGGCATAACTATGGCTACACCTTC. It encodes CASSYSRGHNYGYTF.